Following are 19 T cell receptor beta chains from one sample sequenced in a study of T-cell reconstitution after alpha-beta-depleted transplantation in children. During its preparation, the TCRbeta library received unique molecular identifiers. TCRdb independently ran MiXCR on the PCR reads; one entry per CDR3 protein. In the table there are roughly 590,000 distinct CDR3 sequences, roughly 15% of which are singletons. The specimen was PBMCs from the stem cell graft donor, collected from the stem cell graft. These receptors were taken from a human donor who donated a stem cell graft to a child with acute myeloid leukemia.

The chain combines TRBV28 with TRBJ1-5; D is unresolved. The germline V and J ends were trimmed by 7 bases and 2 bases, with 9 bases remaining between them. This CDR3 is 13 amino acids long. Germline V lookup: CDR1 MDHEN, CDR2 SYDVKM. The CDR3 spells CASNLGGNQPQHF. The DNA for the CDR3 is TGTGCCAGCAACTTGGGCGGCAATCAGCCCCAGCATTTT.

V gene TRBV20-1 combines with J gene TRBJ1-1, with D tentatively TRBD1 (6 bases). Trimming cost V 6 bases and J 6 bases, with 17 bases left between them. The CDR3 is made up of 13 amino acids. Per germline, CDR1 DFQATT and CDR2 SNEGSKA (reference sequence). CDR3 loop: CSAKSQGSPEAFF. Here the CDR3 DNA reads TGCAGTGCCAAGTCACAGGGTTCGCCTGAAGCTTTCTTT.

In this sample, this clonotype turned up many times. The chain employs TRBV20-1 and TRBJ2-1, with 10 bases aligning to TRBD2. V lost 5 bases, J lost 6 bases, and 10 bases stayed unmatched. Per the germline V gene, CDR1 is DFQATT and CDR2 is SNEGSKA (reference sequence). The CDR3 has 15 residues. CDR3 coding DNA: TGCAGTGCTCCCAAGCGGGGGGGCCAAAGCAATGAGCAGTTCTTC. Amino acids: CSAPKRGGQSNEQFF.

The rearrangement joins TRBV11-2 to TRBJ2-5, with D unresolved. V shed 8 bases and J shed 2 bases, with 12 bases lying between them. The germline V gene has CDR1 SGHAT and CDR2 FQNNGV. The CDR3 extends over 13 amino acids. The CDR3 reads CASRRWAQETQYF. CDR3 bases: TGTGCCAGCCGACGCTGGGCGCAAGAGACCCAGTACTTC.

This clonotype was detected a few times. V gene TRBV6-2 or TRBV6-3 combines with J gene TRBJ2-3; TRBD2 aligns across 11 bases. Germline lookup yields CDR1 MNHEY and CDR2 SVGEGT. CDR3 length equals 14 residues. The V gene end was trimmed by 6 bases and the J gene end by 7 bases; junction bases not matched to a gene: 6. CDR3 sequence: CASSPTSGAYTQYF. CDR3 coding DNA: TGTGCCAGCAGCCCGACTAGCGGGGCATATACGCAGTATTTT.

In this sample, this clonotype turned up a few times. The rearrangement links TRBV6-6 to TRBJ2-1; 9 bases agree with TRBD1. Losses at the gene ends were 0 bases for V and 13 bases for J; bases not matched to a gene: 4. The CDR3 covers 13 residues. CDR1 and CDR2 from the germline V gene are MNHNY and SVGAGI (reference sequence). Here the CDR3 reads CASSYSDRGEQFF. CDR3 nucleotides: TGTGCCAGCAGTTACTCGGACAGGGGTGAACAGTTCTTC.

This clonotype was recorded at least ten times. This rearrangement joins TRBV7-2 to TRBJ2-1; D may correspond to TRBD1 or TRBD2 (5 bases each). Germline CDR1 SGHTA, CDR2 FQGNSA. V lost 3 bases and J 6 bases, leaving 12 bases between the germline ends. The CDR3 is made up of 14 amino acids. DNA of the CDR3: TGTGCCAGCAGCTTGGTCGGGACCCTCAATGAGCAGTTCTTC. This gives the protein CASSLVGTLNEQFF.

This clonotype occurred a few times. This sequence joins TRBV7-9 and TRBJ2-1, with 8 nucleotides matching TRBD1. In germline, CDR1 is SEHNR, CDR2 FQNEAQ (reference sequence). This CDR3 is built from 13 residues. V lost 5 bases and J lost 8; bases outside the gene matches: 5. The CDR3: CASSVQGGDEQFF. The CDR3 coding sequence is TGTGCCAGCAGCGTACAGGGGGGCGATGAGCAGTTCTTC. The whole variable domain, filled in from reference TRBV7-9 and TRBJ2-1, reads DTGVSQNPRHKITKRGQNVTFRCDPISEHNRLYWYRQTLGQGPEFLTYFQNEAQLEKSRLLSDRFSAERPKGSFSTLEIQRTEQGDSAMYLCASSVQGGDEQFFGPGTRLTVL.

This clonotype was seen at least ten times. This chain uses TRBV2 with TRBJ2-1, with a weak D call TRBD1 (5 bases). Looked up from germline, CDR1 is SNHLY and CDR2 is FYNNEI. There are 12 residues in the CDR3. Between the trimmed V and J ends, which lost 6 bases and 7 bases, there was a span of 10 bases. CDR3 bases: TGTGCCAGCAGGCGACAGAGTAATGAGCAGTTCTTC. This encodes CASRRQSNEQFF.

J is TRBJ2-2 and V is TRBV24-1; a possible D gene is TRBD2 (6 bases). This CDR3 has 14 amino acids. The V and J ends lost 9 bases and 7 bases respectively, with 17 bases between them. CDR1 is KGHDR and CDR2 is SFDVKD in the germline V gene. CDR3 coding DNA: TGTGCCACCGGTGGACTACCCAGGAGCGGGGAGCTGTTTTTT. Its translation is CATGGLPRSGELFF.

Points on this clonotype: A much larger clone sits a single nucleotide away, making a read error possible. The chain joins TRBV20-1 to TRBJ2-1, with 10 bases aligning to TRBD2. The CDR3 is 16 amino acids. Germline V CDR1 and CDR2: DFQATT, SNEGSKA (reference sequence). CDR3 residues: CCARDYGTSVGNEQFF. In DNA form, the CDR3 reads TGCTGTGCTAGAGATTACGGGACTAGCGTGGGCAATGAGCAGTTCTTC.

This clonotype was seen a handful of times. The rearrangement uses TRBV10-3 and TRBJ2-3; possible D gene TRBD2, 5 bases. V gave up 10 bases and J gave up 0 bases, with 17 bases separating them. The CDR3 contains 15 residues. Germline V gene sequence: CDR1 ENHRY, CDR2 SYGVKD. The CDR3 region has the DNA TGTGCCACGCGAATACTAGAAACTAGCACAGATACGCAGTATTTT. It is translated as CATRILETSTDTQYF.

The rearrangement joins TRBV10-3 to TRBJ1-4; D unresolved. Germline CDR1 ENHRY, CDR2 SYGVKD. CDR3 length: 13 residues. V was pared by 3 bases and J by 5 bases, with 7 bases between. In DNA, the CDR3 is TGTGCCATCAGTGACTCGCGGAATGAAAAACTGTTTTTT. This gives the protein CAISDSRNEKLFF.

This clonotype was observed many times. The chain couples TRBV5-6 to TRBJ1-5; TRBD1 agrees at 10 bases. Germline V gives CDR1 SGHDT, CDR2 YYEEEE. J gave up 4 bases and V 4 bases, and 11 bases lay outside the gene matches. CDR3 length equals 17 residues. CDR3 sequence reads: CASSLGQGVVRNQPQHF. The CDR3, as DNA: TGTGCCAGCAGCCTCGGACAGGGGGTGGTTAGAAATCAGCCCCAGCATTTT.

Ten or more counts support this clonotype. This chain joins TRBV20-1 and TRBJ2-7, with D possibly being TRBD1 (6 bases). CDR3 length: 14 amino acids. V was shortened by 3 bases and J by 5 bases, with 17 bases between the two germline ends. Germline V gene data show CDR1 as DFQATT and CDR2 as SNEGSKA (reference sequence). The CDR3 bases are TGCAGTGCTAGCGTCCAGGGGAGCGCGAACGAGCAGTACTTC. Translating it yields CSASVQGSANEQYF.

The chain uses TRBV7-2 and TRBJ1-2, with TRBD1 as a possible D gene (5 bases). The V and J ends lost 1 base and 2 bases respectively, with 11 bases between them. The germline V gene encodes CDR1 SGHTA and CDR2 FQGNSA. CDR3 length equals 15 residues. CDR3 DNA: TGTGCCAGCAGCTTAGGGCTGGGGGTCAACTATGGCTACACCTTC. Amino acid sequence: CASSLGLGVNYGYTF.

This clonotype was found many times. This chain connects TRBV20-1 to TRBJ2-5; 10 bases are shared with TRBD1. From germline, CDR1 is DFQATT and CDR2 SNEGSKA (reference sequence). The CDR3 contains 14 residues. With V trimmed by 6 bases and J by 3 bases, 7 bases remained unmatched. As DNA, the CDR3 is TGCAGTGCCTCCGGGGACAGGGGTGAAGAGACCCAGTACTTC. Protein product: CSASGDRGEETQYF.

The table lists this clonotype with many counts. The V call is TRBV20-1, the J call TRBJ2-1; D not certain. CDR3 length equals 14 residues. Per the germline V gene, CDR1 is DFQATT and CDR2 is SNEGSKA (reference sequence). Trimming stripped 5 bases from V and 0 bases from J, with 11 bases between. The CDR3: CSAWETDSYNEQFF. CDR3 nucleotide sequence: TGCAGTGCTTGGGAAACCGACTCCTACAATGAGCAGTTCTTC.

This clonotype was observed at least ten times. This sequence joins TRBV6-1 and TRBJ2-2; weak D call: TRBD1 (5 bases). Per the germline V gene, CDR1 is MNHNS and CDR2 is SASEGT. V was shortened by 8 bases and J by 7 bases, with 17 bases between the two germline ends. The CDR3 sequence is 14 residues long. The CDR3 DNA is TGTGCCAGCGCTAGGGGAATCTCGGGCGGGGAGCTGTTTTTT. As protein: CASARGISGGELFF.